What follows describes a single T cell receptor (beta chain). TCR beta CDR3 regions were amplified from RNA transcripts. In the first-round RT-PCR of the TCR CDR3, the HTBI primer set was used. TCRdb re-called the multiplex PCR reads with MiXCR, one entry per CDR3 protein. The sample has 93,000 or so distinct CDR3 sequences; over 45% are singletons. This sample was taken from a study of T cells in Graves' hyperthyroidism and ophthalmopathy. From germline, CDR1 is SGDLS and CDR2 YYNGEE. Trimming stripped 6 bases from V and 5 bases from J, with 14 bases between. CDR3 length: 13 residues. This chain connects TRBV9 to TRBJ2-5, with D maybe TRBD1 (6 bases). Specimen: blood. This TCR derives from a man between 40 and 49 years old with Graves' hyperthyroidism. CDR3 amino acids: CASIPEGEETQYF. The DNA for the CDR3 is TGTGCCAGCATCCCAGAGGGGGAGGAGACCCAGTACTTC.